This TCR beta chain was profiled in a study of blood T cell repertoires in COVID-19. V gave up 0 bases and J gave up 2 bases, with 7 bases separating them. The germline gives CDR1 LGHDT, CDR2 YNNKEL (reference sequence). This CDR3 has 14 amino acids. A few counts support this clone. Sequencing was performed with immunoSEQ multiplex PCR; in TCRdb, only in-frame clones are kept and a portion is missing. Of hundreds of thousands of clones listed, roughly 85% are singletons. The chain carries TRBV3-1 (or the pseudogene TRBV3-2) and TRBJ1-2; perhaps TRBD1 as D (6 bases). The clonotype was recovered from a woman aged 25 to 39 with active or convalescent COVID-19. The sample comprised peripheral blood. CDR3 region: CASSQEDRNYGYTF. CDR3 nucleotide sequence: TGTGCCAGCAGCCAAGAGGACAGAAACTATGGCTACACCTTC.